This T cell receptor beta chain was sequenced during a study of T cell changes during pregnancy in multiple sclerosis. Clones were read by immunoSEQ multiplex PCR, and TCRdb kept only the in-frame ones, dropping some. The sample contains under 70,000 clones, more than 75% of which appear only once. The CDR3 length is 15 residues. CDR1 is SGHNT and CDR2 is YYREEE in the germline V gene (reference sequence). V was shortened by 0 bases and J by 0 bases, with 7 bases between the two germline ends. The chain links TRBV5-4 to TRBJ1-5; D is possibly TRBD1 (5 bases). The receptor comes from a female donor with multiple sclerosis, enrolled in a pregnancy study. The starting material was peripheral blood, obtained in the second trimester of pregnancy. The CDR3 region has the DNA TGTGCCAGCAGCTTGGCGGGGGGTAGCAATCAGCCCCAGCATTTT. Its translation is CASSLAGGSNQPQHF.